This TCR beta chain was observed in a study of brain T cells in children with intractable seizures. With respect to this clone: What it recognizes is unknown.

Repertoires were generated with immunoSEQ multiplex PCR, while TCRdb's copy carries only in-frame clones and drops some. The sample contains some 80,000 clones, about 93% of which appear only once. Only cases whose brain tissue showed the highest T cell transcript signatures were sequenced. Patients received at least one anti-epileptic drug before surgery. Study-level results: Patients' HCMV serostatus was unknown; virus specificity rests on CDR3 similarity alone. Clones missing pre-surgery may reflect undersampling of that blood sample.

The CDR3 covers 15 residues. Trimming pared 2 bases from V and 2 bases from J, leaving 10 bases between. Germline V gene lookup returns CDR1 SGHTA and CDR2 FQGTGA. This rearrangement joins TRBV7-3 to TRBJ2-1; D gene uncertain. This material consisted of peripheral blood, taken at surgery. The source is a girl between 2 and 10 years old with Rasmussen encephalitis and intractable seizures. The CDR3 here is CASSLVADPYNEQFF. The CDR3 coding sequence is TGTGCCAGCAGCTTAGTCGCCGACCCCTACAATGAGCAGTTCTTC.